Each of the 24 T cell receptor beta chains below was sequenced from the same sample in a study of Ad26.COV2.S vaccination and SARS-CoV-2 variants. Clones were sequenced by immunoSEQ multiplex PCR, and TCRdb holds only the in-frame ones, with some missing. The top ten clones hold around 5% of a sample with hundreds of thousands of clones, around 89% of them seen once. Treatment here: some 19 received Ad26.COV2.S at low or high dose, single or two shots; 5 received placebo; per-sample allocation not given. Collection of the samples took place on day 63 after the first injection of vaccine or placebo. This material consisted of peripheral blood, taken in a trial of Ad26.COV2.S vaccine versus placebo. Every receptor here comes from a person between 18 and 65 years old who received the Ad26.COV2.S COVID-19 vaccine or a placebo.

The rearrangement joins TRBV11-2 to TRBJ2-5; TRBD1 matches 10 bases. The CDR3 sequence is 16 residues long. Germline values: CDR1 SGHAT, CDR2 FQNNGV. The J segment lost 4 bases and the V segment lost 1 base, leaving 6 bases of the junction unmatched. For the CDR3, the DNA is TGTGCCAGCAGCTTAGTGGGGACAGGGGAAGGAGAGACCCAGTACTTC. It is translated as CASSLVGTGEGETQYF.

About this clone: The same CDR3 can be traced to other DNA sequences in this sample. Here the CDR3 reads CASSPLAGGSYNEQFF. In DNA, the CDR3 is TGTGCCAGCAGCCCGCTAGCGGGGGGATCCTACAATGAGCAGTTCTTC. The V call is TRBV7-9, the J call TRBJ2-1, with 11 bases aligning to TRBD2. The V gene's germline CDR1 is SEHNR and CDR2 FQNEAQ (reference sequence). Unmatched junction bases numbered 4, after V lost 5 bases and J lost 1 base. CDR3 size: 16 residues.

This chain's CDR3 is CASSLAGQVGGYTF. CDR3 nucleotide sequence: TGCGCCAGCAGCTTGGCAGGGCAGGTCGGTGGCTACACCTTC. The V call is TRBV5-1, the J call TRBJ1-2, with D possibly matching TRBD1 (5 bases). This CDR3 spans 14 amino acids. Per germline, CDR1 SGHRS and CDR2 YFSETQ. Between the trimmed V and J ends, which lost 0 bases and 7 bases, there was a span of 13 bases.

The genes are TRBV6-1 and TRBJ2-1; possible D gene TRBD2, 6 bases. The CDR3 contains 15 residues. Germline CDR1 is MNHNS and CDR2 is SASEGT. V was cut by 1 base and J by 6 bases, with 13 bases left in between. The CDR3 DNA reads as TGTGCCAGCAGTGAAGAGGGACTGCAGGTCAATGAGCAGTTCTTC. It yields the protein CASSEEGLQVNEQFF.

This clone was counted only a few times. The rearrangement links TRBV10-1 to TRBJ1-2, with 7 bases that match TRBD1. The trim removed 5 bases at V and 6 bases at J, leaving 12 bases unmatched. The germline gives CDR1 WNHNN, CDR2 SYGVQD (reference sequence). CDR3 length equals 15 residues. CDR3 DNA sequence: TGCGCCAGCAGTTACCCGGGACAGTGTGGCGATGGCTACACCTTC. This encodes CASSYPGQCGDGYTF.

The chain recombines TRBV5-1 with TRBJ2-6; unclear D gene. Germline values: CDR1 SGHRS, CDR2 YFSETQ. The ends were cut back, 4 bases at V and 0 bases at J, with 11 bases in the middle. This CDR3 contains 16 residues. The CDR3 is CASSPKPRSGANVLTF. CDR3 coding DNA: TGCGCCAGCAGCCCGAAACCCCGCTCTGGGGCCAACGTCCTGACTTTC.

This CDR3 is CASSLGPGGHYEQYF. The DNA for the CDR3 is TGTGCCAGCAGCTTGGGTCCAGGGGGCCACTACGAGCAGTACTTC. The V gene is TRBV5-6, the J gene TRBJ2-7; 8 nucleotides align to TRBD1. CDR1 and CDR2 (germline): SGHDT, YYEEEE. The CDR3 is made up of 15 amino acids. Germline trimming cut 0 bases from V and 3 bases from J; bases unmatched to any gene: 5.

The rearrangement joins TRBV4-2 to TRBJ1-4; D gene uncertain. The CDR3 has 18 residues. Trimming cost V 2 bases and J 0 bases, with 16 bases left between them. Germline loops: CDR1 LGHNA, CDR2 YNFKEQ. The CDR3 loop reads CASSQKVVGKATNEKLFF. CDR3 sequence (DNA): TGTGCCAGCAGCCAAAAGGTGGTGGGGAAGGCAACTAATGAAAAACTGTTTTTT.

The CDR3 nucleotides are TGTGCCAGCAGTATGGGAGGGGGCGCCGACACCGGGGAGCTGTTTTTT. This codes for CASSMGGGADTGELFF. The V call is TRBV7-2, the J call TRBJ2-2; either TRBD1 or TRBD2 may fit D (7 bases each). V lost 6 bases and J lost 3, with 17 bases in between. Looked up from germline, CDR1 is SGHTA and CDR2 is FQGNSA. This CDR3 region has 16 residues.

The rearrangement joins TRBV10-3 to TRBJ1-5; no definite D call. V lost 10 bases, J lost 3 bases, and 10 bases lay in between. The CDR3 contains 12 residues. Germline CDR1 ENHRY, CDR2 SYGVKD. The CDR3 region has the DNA TGTGCCACCGCTCAAGACAATCAGCCCCAGCATTTT. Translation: CATAQDNQPQHF.

DNA for the CDR3: TGTGCCAGCAGCTTAGAGCCGGGACTAGCGGGTCGAGAGACCCAGTACTTC. It specifies CASSLEPGLAGRETQYF. This chain joins TRBV7-2 and TRBJ2-5; 12 nucleotides align to TRBD2. This CDR3 is built from 17 residues. After removal of 1 base from V and 4 bases from J, the junction contained 7 bases not matched to a gene. The germline V gene has CDR1 SGHTA and CDR2 FQGNSA.

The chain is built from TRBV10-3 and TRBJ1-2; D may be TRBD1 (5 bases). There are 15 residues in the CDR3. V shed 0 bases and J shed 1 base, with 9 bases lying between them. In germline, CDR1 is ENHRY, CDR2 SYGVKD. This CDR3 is CAISESVQVNYGYTF. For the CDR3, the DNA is TGTGCCATCAGTGAGTCGGTACAGGTTAACTATGGCTACACCTTC.

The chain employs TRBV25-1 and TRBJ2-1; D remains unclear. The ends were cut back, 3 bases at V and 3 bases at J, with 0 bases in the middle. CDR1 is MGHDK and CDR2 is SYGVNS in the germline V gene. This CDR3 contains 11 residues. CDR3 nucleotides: TGTGCCAGCAGTGACTACAATGAGCAGTTCTTC. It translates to CASSDYNEQFF. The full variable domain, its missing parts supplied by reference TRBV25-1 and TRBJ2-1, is EADIYQTPRYLVIGTGKKITLECSQTMGHDKMYWYQQDPGMELHLIHYSYGVNSTEKGDLSSESTVSRIRTEHFPLTLESARPSHTSQYLCASSDYNEQFFGPGTRLTVL.

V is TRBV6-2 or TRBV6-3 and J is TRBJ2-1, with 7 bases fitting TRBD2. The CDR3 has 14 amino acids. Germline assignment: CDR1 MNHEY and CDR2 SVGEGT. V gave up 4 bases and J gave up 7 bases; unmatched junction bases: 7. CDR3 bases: TGTGCCAGCAGTTTTAGGACTAGTTCGAATGAGCAGTTCTTC. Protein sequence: CASSFRTSSNEQFF.

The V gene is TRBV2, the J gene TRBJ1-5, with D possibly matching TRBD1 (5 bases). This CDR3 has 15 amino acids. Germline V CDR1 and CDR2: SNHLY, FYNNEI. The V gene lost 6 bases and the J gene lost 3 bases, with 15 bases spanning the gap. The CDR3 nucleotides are TGTGCCAGCAGACACAGACAGTCCGACAATCAGCCCCAGCATTTT. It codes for CASRHRQSDNQPQHF.

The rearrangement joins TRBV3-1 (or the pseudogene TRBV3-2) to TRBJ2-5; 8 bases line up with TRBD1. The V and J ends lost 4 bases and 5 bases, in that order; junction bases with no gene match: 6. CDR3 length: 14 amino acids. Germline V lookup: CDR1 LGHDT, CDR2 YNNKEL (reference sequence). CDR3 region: CASSLWTGWETQYF. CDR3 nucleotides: TGTGCCAGCAGCCTATGGACAGGGTGGGAGACCCAGTACTTC.

The CDR3 protein is CATSRDFSRGQETQYF. The CDR3 DNA reads TGTGCCACCAGCAGAGATTTTTCGCGGGGACAAGAGACCCAGTACTTC. The chain has TRBV15 and TRBJ2-5, with D maybe TRBD2 (6 bases). CDR1 and CDR2 (germline): LNHNV, YYDKDF (reference sequence). Trimming removed 0 bases at V and 2 bases at J, with 13 bases between. The CDR3 runs to 16 residues.

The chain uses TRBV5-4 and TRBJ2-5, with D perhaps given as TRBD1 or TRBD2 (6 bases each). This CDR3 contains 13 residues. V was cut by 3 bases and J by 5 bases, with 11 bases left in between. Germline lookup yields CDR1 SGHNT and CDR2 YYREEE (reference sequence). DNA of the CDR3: TGTGCCAGCAGCTATGGGGGGCGCGAGACCCAGTACTTC. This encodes CASSYGGRETQYF.

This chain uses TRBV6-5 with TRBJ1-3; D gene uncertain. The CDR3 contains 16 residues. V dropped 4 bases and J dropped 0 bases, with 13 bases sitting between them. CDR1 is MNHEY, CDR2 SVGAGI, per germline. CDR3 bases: TGTGCCAGCAGTTCCCTCGGGCCCCACTCTGGAAACACCATATATTTT. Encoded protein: CASSSLGPHSGNTIYF.

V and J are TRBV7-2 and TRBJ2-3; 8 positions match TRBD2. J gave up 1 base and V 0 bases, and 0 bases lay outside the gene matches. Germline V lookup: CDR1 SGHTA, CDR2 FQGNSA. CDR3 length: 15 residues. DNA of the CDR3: TGTGCCAGCAGCTTAGCTAGCGGGGGCACAGATACGCAGTATTTT. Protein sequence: CASSLASGGTDTQYF.

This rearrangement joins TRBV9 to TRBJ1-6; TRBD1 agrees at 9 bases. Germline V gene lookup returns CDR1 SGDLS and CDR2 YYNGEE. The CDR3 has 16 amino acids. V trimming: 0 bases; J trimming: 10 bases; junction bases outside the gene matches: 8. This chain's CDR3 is CASSVGARDRDSPLHF. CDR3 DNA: TGTGCCAGCAGCGTAGGGGCCCGGGACAGGGACTCACCCCTCCACTTT.

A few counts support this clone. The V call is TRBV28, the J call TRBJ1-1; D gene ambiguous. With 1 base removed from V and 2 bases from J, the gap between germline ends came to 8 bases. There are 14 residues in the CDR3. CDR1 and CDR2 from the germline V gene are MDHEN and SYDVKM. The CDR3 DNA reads TGTGCCAGCAGTTTATCAGGAAAAAACACTGAAGCTTTCTTT. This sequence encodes CASSLSGKNTEAFF.

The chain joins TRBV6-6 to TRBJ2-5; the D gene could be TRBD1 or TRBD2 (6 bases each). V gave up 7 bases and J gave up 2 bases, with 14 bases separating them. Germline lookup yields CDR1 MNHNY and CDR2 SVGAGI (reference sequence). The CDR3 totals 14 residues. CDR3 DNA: TGTGCCAGCACTCCGAGGGGGGCACAAGAGACCCAGTACTTC. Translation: CASTPRGAQETQYF.

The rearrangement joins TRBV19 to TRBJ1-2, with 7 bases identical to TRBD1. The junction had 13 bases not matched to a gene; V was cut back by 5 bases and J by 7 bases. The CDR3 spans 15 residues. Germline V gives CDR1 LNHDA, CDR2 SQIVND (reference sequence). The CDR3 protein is CASSFGHEGASGYTF. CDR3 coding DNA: TGTGCCAGTAGTTTTGGGCACGAGGGGGCGAGTGGCTACACCTTC. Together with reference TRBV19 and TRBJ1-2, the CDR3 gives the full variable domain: DGGITQSPKYLFRKEGQNVTLSCEQNLNHDAMYWYRQDPGQGLRLIYYSQIVNDFQKGDIAEGYSVSREKKESFPLTVTSAQKNPTAFYLCASSFGHEGASGYTFGSGTRLTVV.